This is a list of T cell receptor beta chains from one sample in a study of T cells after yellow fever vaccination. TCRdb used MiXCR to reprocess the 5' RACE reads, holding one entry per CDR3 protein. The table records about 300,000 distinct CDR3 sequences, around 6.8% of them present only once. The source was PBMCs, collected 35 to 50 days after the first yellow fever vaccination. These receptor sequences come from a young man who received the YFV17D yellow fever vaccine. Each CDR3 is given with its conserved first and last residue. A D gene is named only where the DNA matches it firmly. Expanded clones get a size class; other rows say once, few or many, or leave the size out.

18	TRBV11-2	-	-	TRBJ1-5	CASSLTFREGASNQPQHF	TGTGCCAGCAGCTTGACTTTTCGTGAAGGGGCGAGCAATCAGCCCCAGCATTTT
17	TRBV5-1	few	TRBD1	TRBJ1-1	CASSLVPLTGRNTEAFF	TGCGCCAGCAGCTTGGTGCCCCTGACAGGGAGGAACACTGAAGCTTTCTTT
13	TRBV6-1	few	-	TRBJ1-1	CASRTKNRVEAFF	TGTGCCAGCAGGACAAAGAACAGGGTTGAAGCTTTCTTT
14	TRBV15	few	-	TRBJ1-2	CATSRDYGQGGYTF	TGTGCCACCAGCAGAGATTACGGCCAGGGCGGCTACACCTTC
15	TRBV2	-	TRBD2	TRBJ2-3	CASSELAGAADTQYF	TGTGCCAGCAGTGAACTAGCGGGGGCCGCGGATACGCAGTATTTT
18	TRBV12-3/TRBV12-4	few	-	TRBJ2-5	CASSLWPEGASGRETQYF	TGTGCCAGCAGTTTATGGCCCGAGGGGGCTAGCGGTCGGGAGACCCAGTACTTC
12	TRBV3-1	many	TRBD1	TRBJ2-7	CASGDREGEQYF	TGTGCCAGCGGGGACAGGGAGGGCGAGCAGTACTTC
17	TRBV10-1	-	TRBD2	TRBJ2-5	CASSENQGLAVQETQYF	TGCGCCAGCAGTGAGAACCAGGGACTAGCGGTACAAGAGACCCAGTACTTC
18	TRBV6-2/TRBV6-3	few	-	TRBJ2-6	CASSYRVGRVSGANVLTF	TGTGCCAGCAGTTATCGAGTGGGTAGGGTCTCTGGGGCCAACGTCCTGACTTTC
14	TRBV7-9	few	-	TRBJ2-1	CASSVSVESNEQFF	TGTGCCAGCAGCGTATCTGTGGAGTCCAATGAGCAGTTCTTC
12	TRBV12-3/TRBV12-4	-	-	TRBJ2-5	CASSSRGETQYF	TGTGCCAGCAGCTCTCGCGGGGAGACCCAGTACTTC
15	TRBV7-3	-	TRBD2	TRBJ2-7	CASSLIGGDSYEQYF	TGTGCCAGCAGCTTAATTGGGGGGGACTCCTACGAGCAGTACTTC
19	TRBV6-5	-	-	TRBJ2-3	CASSYGLRGKHGSTDTQYF	TGTGCCAGCAGTTACGGCCTAAGGGGGAAACATGGGAGCACAGATACGCAGTATTTT
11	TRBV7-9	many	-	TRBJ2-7	CASSPAYEQYF	TGTGCCAGCAGCCCCGCATACGAGCAGTACTTC
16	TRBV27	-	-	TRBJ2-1	CASSYRGTYQYNEQFF	TGTGCCAGCAGTTATCGAGGGACTTACCAGTATAATGAGCAGTTCTTC
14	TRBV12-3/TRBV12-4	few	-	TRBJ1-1	CASSFQRGGTEAFF	TGTGCCAGCAGTTTTCAGAGGGGGGGCACTGAAGCTTTCTTT
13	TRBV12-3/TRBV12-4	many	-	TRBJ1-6	CAIGTRRNSPLHF	TGTGCCATCGGGACCCGGAGGAATTCACCCCTCCACTTT
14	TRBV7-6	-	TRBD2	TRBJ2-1	CATSRGGLGDEQFF	TGTGCCACCTCGCGGGGGGGACTAGGCGATGAGCAGTTCTTC
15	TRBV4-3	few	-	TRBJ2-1	CASSQSGGPYNEQFF	TGCGCCAGCAGCCAATCCGGGGGGCCATACAATGAGCAGTTCTTC
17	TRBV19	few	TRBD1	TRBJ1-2	CASSPNLDRAFRYGYTF	TGTGCCAGTAGTCCAAACCTGGACAGGGCTTTTCGCTATGGCTACACCTTC
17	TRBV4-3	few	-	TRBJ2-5	CASSQDLGYMPGETQYF	TGCGCCAGCAGCCAAGATTTGGGGTATATGCCGGGAGAGACCCAGTACTTC
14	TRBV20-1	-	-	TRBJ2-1	CSARDRLSYNEQFF	TGCAGTGCTAGAGATAGGCTATCCTACAATGAGCAGTTCTTC
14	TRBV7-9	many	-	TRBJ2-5	CASSWNAGGETQYF	TGTGCCAGCAGCTGGAACGCCGGGGGAGAGACCCAGTACTTC
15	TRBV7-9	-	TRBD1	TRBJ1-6	CASSLRGQGTSPLHF	TGTGCCAGCAGCTTAAGGGGACAGGGGACTTCACCCCTCCACTTT